The 21 T cell receptor beta chains reported below all come from one sample, sequenced in a study of shared clonotypes between healthy human individuals. The data were produced by immunoSEQ multiplex PCR, yet TCRdb's version contains in-frame clones alone and is incomplete. The data contain about 470,000 clones, roughly 77% of them singletons. Sequencing input: PBMCs. Receptor source: a woman aged 40 to 55 in good health. Some clones in this sample may be carry-over from other donors' samples.

This clone was seen once. V and J are TRBV5-1 and TRBJ2-1; the D is unclear. Germline CDR1 SGHRS, CDR2 YFSETQ. Trimming took 0 bases from V and 1 from J, leaving 14 bases between them. CDR3 length: 17 residues. The DNA of the CDR3 is TGCGCCAGCAGCTTGGCCTTTGTGGGTTTGTCCTACAATGAGCAGTTCTTC. It codes for CASSLAFVGLSYNEQFF. Supplemented by reference TRBV5-1 and TRBJ2-1, the full variable domain reads KAGVTQTPRYLIKTRGQQVTLSCSPISGHRSVSWYQQTPGQGLQFLFEYFSETQRNKGNFPGRFSGRQFSNSRSEMNVSTLELGDSALYLCASSLAFVGLSYNEQFFGPGTRLTVL.

V is TRBV7-7 and J is TRBJ2-2, with a weak D call TRBD2 (5 bases). CDR1 is SSHAT, CDR2 FNYEAQ, per germline (reference sequence). This CDR3 comprises 14 residues. The V end lost 5 bases, the J end lost 6 bases, and 13 bases lay between the germline ends. The CDR3 sequence: CASSTRPRAGELFF. The DNA of the CDR3 is TGTGCCAGCAGCACCCGTCCGAGGGCCGGGGAGCTGTTTTTT. The full variable domain, completed using reference TRBV7-7 and TRBJ2-2, is GAGVSQSPRYKVTKRGQDVTLRCDPISSHATLYWYQQALGQGPEFLTYFNYEAQPDKSGLPSDRFSAERPEGSISTLTIQRTEQRDSAMYRCASSTRPRAGELFFGEGSRLTVL.

This chain links TRBV2 with TRBJ2-1; D may correspond to TRBD1 or TRBD2 (5 bases each). Germline V lookup: CDR1 SNHLY, CDR2 FYNNEI. The CDR3 consists of 12 residues. V was pared by 7 bases and J by 4 bases, with 8 bases between. CDR3 in amino acids: CASKGPYNEQFF. The CDR3 DNA is TGTGCCAGCAAGGGACCATACAATGAGCAGTTCTTC.

The chain links TRBV7-9 to TRBJ2-7; D possibly corresponds to TRBD2 (6 bases). Germline V gene data show CDR1 as SEHNR and CDR2 as FQNEAQ (reference sequence). This CDR3 region has 13 residues. Trimming took 3 bases from V and 6 from J, leaving 12 bases between them. CDR3 DNA sequence: TGTGCCAGCAGCTTCGACGGGGGATCCGAGCAGTACTTC. Translation gives CASSFDGGSEQYF.

The J gene is TRBJ2-5, the V gene TRBV10-3, with 13 bases identical to TRBD2. The J call is doubtful: the DNA matches TRBJ2-7 better. The CDR3 loop spans 13 amino acids. Germline CDR1 reads ENHRY; CDR2 reads SYGVKD. DNA of the CDR3: TGTGCCACCGGGACTAGCGGGACCGGCGAGCAGTACTTC. It yields the protein CATGTSGTGEQYF.

This sequence joins TRBV7-2 and TRBJ2-7; no firm D call. Germline assignment: CDR1 SGHTA and CDR2 FQGNSA. The length of the CDR3 is 13 residues. Trimming removed 1 base from V and 3 bases from J, with 7 bases in between. The CDR3 DNA sequence: TGTGCCAGCAGCTTAGTTTGGGACTACGAGCAGTACTTC. Translated: CASSLVWDYEQYF.

The CDR3: CASSLVAGWTEAFF. In DNA, the CDR3 is TGTGCCAGCAGCTTAGTGGCAGGGTGGACTGAAGCTTTCTTT. The chain has TRBV7-2 and TRBJ1-1; the D gene is possibly TRBD1 (5 bases). Trimming pared 1 base from V and 5 bases from J, leaving 11 bases between. Germline-derived CDR1 and CDR2 are SGHTA and FQGNSA. CDR3 size: 14 residues. The full variable domain, rest sourced from reference TRBV7-2 and TRBJ1-1, is GAGVSQSPSNKVTEKGKDVELRCDPISGHTALYWYRQSLGQGLEFLIYFQGNSAPDKSGLPSDRFSAERTGGSVSTLTIQRTQQEDSAVYLCASSLVAGWTEAFFGQGTRLTVV.

The chain joins TRBV19 to TRBJ2-3; D gene ambiguous. The germline V and J ends were trimmed by 5 bases and 3 bases, with 12 bases remaining between them. Per the germline V gene, CDR1 is LNHDA and CDR2 is SQIVND (reference sequence). The CDR3 sequence is 14 residues long. In nucleotides, the CDR3 is TGTGCCAGTAGTGAAGGTTCTGGGACAGATACGCAGTATTTT. Amino acid sequence: CASSEGSGTDTQYF.

This chain links TRBV7-6 with TRBJ2-5; 9 positions match TRBD1. In germline, CDR1 is SGHVS, CDR2 FNYEAQ. This CDR3 region has 14 residues. J lost 5 bases, V lost 3 bases, and 4 bases had no gene match. CDR3 loop: CASSFTGGVETQYF. The CDR3, as DNA: TGTGCCAGCAGCTTTACAGGGGGCGTCGAGACCCAGTACTTC.

The chain joins TRBV11-2 to TRBJ2-1, with TRBD2 matching over 8 bases. The CDR3 covers 18 residues. Germline lookup yields CDR1 SGHAT and CDR2 FQNNGV. After removal of 0 bases from V and 0 bases from J, the junction contained 7 bases not matched to a gene. The CDR3 sequence: CASSLEGGRTTSYNEQFF. DNA of the CDR3: TGTGCCAGCAGCTTAGAAGGCGGGAGGACCACCTCCTACAATGAGCAGTTCTTC.

This chain uses TRBV18 with TRBJ2-1; TRBD1 agrees at 8 bases. This CDR3 has 15 residues. The V gene's germline CDR1 is KGHSH and CDR2 LQKENI. V dropped 5 bases and J dropped 4; count of bases not matched to a gene: 7. The chain's CDR3 is CASSTSQGGYNEQFF. The CDR3 DNA sequence: TGTGCCAGCTCAACCTCACAGGGGGGTTACAATGAGCAGTTCTTC.

The gene calls are TRBV9 and TRBJ2-2; TRBD1 matches at 9 bases. Per the germline V gene, CDR1 is SGDLS and CDR2 is YYNGEE. After removal of 0 bases from V and 4 bases from J, the junction contained 1 base not matched to a gene. The CDR3 is made up of 15 amino acids. The CDR3 bases are TGTGCCAGCAGCGTAGACAGGGGGCTCACCGGGGAGCTGTTTTTT. Translating gives CASSVDRGLTGELFF.

CDR3 protein: CSVGPGQGYEQYF. As DNA, the CDR3 is TGCAGCGTGGGGCCGGGACAGGGCTACGAGCAGTACTTC. The chain recombines TRBV29-1 with TRBJ2-7, with 9 bases aligning to TRBD1. V lost 6 bases to trimming and J lost 3 bases; unmatched junction nucleotides: 6. This CDR3 has 13 residues. CDR1 is SQVTM, CDR2 ANQGSEA, per germline.

The chain links TRBV5-1 to TRBJ1-4, with 10 bases aligning to TRBD1. V shed 0 bases and J 7 bases; nucleotides not matched to a gene: 3. The V gene's germline CDR1 is SGHRS and CDR2 YFSETQ. The CDR3 totals 15 residues. The CDR3 DNA reads as TGCGCCAGCAGCTTGGGGGACAGGGGAGGTGAAAAACTGTTTTTT. This codes for CASSLGDRGGEKLFF. Full variable domain (remainder filled in from reference TRBV5-1 and TRBJ1-4): KAGVTQTPRYLIKTRGQQVTLSCSPISGHRSVSWYQQTPGQGLQFLFEYFSETQRNKGNFPGRFSGRQFSNSRSEMNVSTLELGDSALYLCASSLGDRGGEKLFFGSGTQLSVL.

The table lists this clone with a count of one. This chain connects TRBV7-3 to TRBJ2-1; D not certain. The germline V gene encodes CDR1 SGHTA and CDR2 FQGTGA. This CDR3 spans 15 amino acids. V gave up 2 bases and J gave up 2 bases, with 10 bases separating them. The CDR3 DNA reads TGTGCCAGCAGCTTATTTGGCGGAGCCTACAATGAGCAGTTCTTC. It is translated as CASSLFGGAYNEQFF. The variable domain in full, completed from reference TRBV7-3 and TRBJ2-1, reads GAGVSQTPSNKVTEKGKYVELRCDPISGHTALYWYRQSLGQGPEFLIYFQGTGAADDSGLPNDRFFAVRPEGSVSTLKIQRTERGDSAVYLCASSLFGGAYNEQFFGPGTRLTVL.

The chain employs TRBV6-5 and TRBJ2-7, with D perhaps being TRBD1 or TRBD2 (5 bases each). CDR1 and CDR2 (germline): MNHEY, SVGAGI. Trimming removed 6 bases at V and 2 bases at J, with 14 bases between. The CDR3 is 14 amino acids. CDR3 nucleotide sequence: TGTGCCAGCAGCCGGGACCCGGAGACCTACGAGCAGTACTTC. Its translation is CASSRDPETYEQYF.

The V and J genes are TRBV9 and TRBJ2-1; TRBD2 aligns across 11 bases. The CDR3 spans 18 residues. V was pared by 2 bases and J by 8 bases, with 15 bases of the junction left unmatched. CDR1 SGDLS and CDR2 YYNGEE come from the germline V gene. The CDR3 loop is CASSVLAGGPPGADEQFF. CDR3 DNA: TGTGCCAGCAGCGTCCTAGCGGGAGGCCCCCCAGGTGCCGATGAGCAGTTCTTC.

In this sample, this clone turned up a few times. The chain joins TRBV15 to TRBJ2-2; 10 nucleotides agree with TRBD2. The CDR3 runs 18 residues. V was clipped by 0 bases and J by 7 bases; unmatched bases: 11. CDR1 is LNHNV, CDR2 YYDKDF, per germline (reference sequence). The CDR3 spells CATSRDRLAGEWGGELFF. DNA for the CDR3: TGTGCCACCAGCAGAGATCGGCTAGCGGGAGAATGGGGCGGGGAGCTGTTTTTT.

The chain employs TRBV10-2 and TRBJ2-1, with 8 bases lining up with TRBD1. Germline loops: CDR1 WSHSY, CDR2 SAAADI. V lost 0 bases, J lost 7 bases, and 8 bases stayed unmatched. The CDR3 is 16 residues long. The CDR3 region is CASSESWQGALNEQFF. DNA for the CDR3: TGCGCCAGCAGTGAGTCGTGGCAGGGGGCGCTGAATGAGCAGTTCTTC.

The J gene is TRBJ2-7, the V gene TRBV7-9; D might be TRBD1 (5 bases). V shed 1 base and J shed 2 bases, with 9 bases lying between them. CDR1 and CDR2 from the germline V gene are SEHNR and FQNEAQ (reference sequence). The CDR3 runs to 14 residues. The CDR3 spells CASSLGREPYEQYF. CDR3 DNA sequence: TGTGCCAGCAGCTTAGGCAGGGAACCCTACGAGCAGTACTTC. The full variable domain, its missing parts supplied by reference TRBV7-9 and TRBJ2-7, is DTGVSQNPRHKITKRGQNVTFRCDPISEHNRLYWYRQTLGQGPEFLTYFQNEAQLEKSRLLSDRFSAERPKGSFSTLEIQRTEQGDSAMYLCASSLGREPYEQYFGPGTRLTVT.

The V call is TRBV6-6, the J call TRBJ2-7, with D possibly TRBD2 on 6 matching bases. This CDR3 spans 14 amino acids. Trimming removed 3 bases from V and 5 bases from J, with 14 bases in between. Germline values: CDR1 MNHNY, CDR2 SVGAGI (reference sequence). Here the CDR3 DNA reads TGTGCCAGCAGTTATAACGGGAGACGGAACGAGCAGTACTTC. This encodes CASSYNGRRNEQYF.